The 32 T cell receptor beta chains given below trace back to one sample, sequenced in a study of cytomegalovirus exposure and HLA in healthy donors. PCR primers comprised 60 Vbeta and 13 Jbeta primers. TCRdb's table, derived via immunoSEQ multiplex PCR, lists solely in-frame clones and lacks some. The table records about 160,000 clones, over 70% of them present only once. Sequences were obtained from PBMCs. The receptor source for this set is a man aged 30 to 45 in good health and CMV-seronegative.

The genes are TRBV11-2 and TRBJ2-3; 11 bases are shared with TRBD2. This CDR3 region has 17 residues. The junction had 9 bases not matched to a gene; V was cut back by 1 base and J by 6 bases. Looked up from germline, CDR1 is SGHAT and CDR2 is FQNNGV. The CDR3 nucleotides are TGTGCCAGCAGCTTAGGCGGGACTAGCGGTATAGGCGATACGCAGTATTTT. This translates into CASSLGGTSGIGDTQYF.

CDR3 DNA sequence: TGTGCCAGCAGTTTAGGCGGCCTACCCAAGGAGCAGTACTTC. It is translated as CASSLGGLPKEQYF. The rearrangement links TRBV27 to TRBJ2-7; D is undetermined. CDR3 length: 14 amino acids. V was shortened by 2 bases and J by 7 bases, with 15 bases between the two germline ends. The germline gives CDR1 MNHEY, CDR2 SMNVEV (reference sequence).

This clone was observed once. The chain employs TRBV5-4 and TRBJ2-5; TRBD1 aligns across 10 bases. V was clipped by 4 bases and J by 4 bases; unmatched bases: 7. From germline, CDR1 is SGHNT and CDR2 YYREEE (reference sequence). The CDR3 contains 15 residues. The CDR3 DNA reads TGTGCCAGCAGCCCCGGGACAGGGGATGGAGAGACCCAGTACTTC. Protein sequence: CASSPGTGDGETQYF.

On this clone: One end of the junction does not line up with germline, which may come from a read error. The chain carries TRBV7-9 and TRBJ1-2; D gene uncertain. Germline-derived CDR1 and CDR2 are SEHNR and FQNEAQ (reference sequence). The CDR3 is 13 residues long. The CDR3 sequence is CSSEAYFNYGYTF. DNA of the CDR3: TGTTCCAGCGAGGCGTACTTTAACTATGGCTACACCTTC.

The gene calls are TRBV20-1 and TRBJ2-5, with a possible D match to TRBD2 (5 bases). This CDR3 contains 11 residues. V was pared by 6 bases and J by 5 bases, with 10 bases between. Germline V gives CDR1 DFQATT, CDR2 SNEGSKA (reference sequence). Here the CDR3 reads CSATSGETQYF. DNA of the CDR3: TGCAGTGCCACCTCGGGGGAGACCCAGTACTTC.

The chain uses TRBV9 and TRBJ2-7; 8 bases line up with TRBD2. Per germline, CDR1 SGDLS and CDR2 YYNGEE. This CDR3 contains 16 residues. V lost 5 bases to trimming and J lost 3 bases; unmatched junction nucleotides: 13. The CDR3 loop is CASSPQALAGFYEQYF. The CDR3 DNA sequence: TGTGCCAGCAGTCCCCAGGCGCTAGCGGGTTTCTACGAGCAGTACTTC.

J is TRBJ1-1 and V is TRBV6-5, with D possibly being TRBD1 (6 bases). Germline assignment: CDR1 MNHEY and CDR2 SVGAGI. Trimming stripped 6 bases from V and 0 bases from J, with 11 bases between. There are 14 residues in the CDR3. The CDR3 sequence is CASSLGQMNTEAFF. The CDR3 DNA sequence: TGTGCCAGCAGCCTCGGACAGATGAACACTGAAGCTTTCTTT.

In DNA, the CDR3 is TGTGCCAGCAGTCCGGGACTACTGTTAAATGAGCAGTTCTTC. Protein sequence: CASSPGLLLNEQFF. The rearrangement links TRBV13 to TRBJ2-1, with TRBD2 matching over 7 bases. The J segment lost 7 bases and the V segment lost 6 bases, leaving 9 bases of the junction unmatched. Germline CDR1 and CDR2: PRHDT and FYEKMQ (reference sequence). CDR3 size: 14 residues.

This clone was picked up one time. V is TRBV5-4 and J is TRBJ1-2; D perhaps matches TRBD1 (6 bases). V shed 3 bases and J shed 6 bases, with 12 bases lying between them. Germline-derived CDR1 and CDR2 are SGHNT and YYREEE (reference sequence). CDR3 length equals 13 residues. The DNA for the CDR3 is TGTGCCAGCAGCTCCGGGACATCTGATGGCTACACCTTC. The encoded protein is CASSSGTSDGYTF.

The chain employs TRBV10-1 and TRBJ2-5; D is unresolved. This CDR3 region has 15 residues. V lost 0 bases, J lost 2 bases, and 10 bases lay in between. CDR1 and CDR2 (germline): WNHNN, SYGVQD (reference sequence). CDR3 sequence reads: CASSESSTAQETQYF. The CDR3 DNA reads TGCGCCAGCAGTGAGTCGTCTACAGCTCAAGAGACCCAGTACTTC.

The chain links TRBV7-2 to TRBJ1-2, with unresolved D. CDR3 length equals 13 residues. The V and J ends lost 8 bases and 6 bases respectively, with 16 bases between them. Per the germline V gene, CDR1 is SGHTA and CDR2 is FQGNSA. The CDR3 is CASDFDYLDGYTF. The DNA for the CDR3 is TGTGCCAGCGATTTTGACTACCTCGATGGCTACACCTTC.

The chain links TRBV6-1 to TRBJ2-2, with D possibly being TRBD2 (5 bases). The CDR3 spans 16 residues. Germline loops: CDR1 MNHNS, CDR2 SASEGT. V was trimmed by 4 bases and J by 1 base, leaving 13 bases between them. The CDR3 loop is CASSVDGVMNTGELFF. The DNA for the CDR3 is TGTGCCAGCAGTGTCGACGGGGTGATGAACACCGGGGAGCTGTTTTTT.

As DNA, the CDR3 is TGTGCCAGCAGTTACCGTTCTAGCGGGAGCTACGAGCAGTACTTC. Translation gives CASSYRSSGSYEQYF. The chain links TRBV6-5 to TRBJ2-5; 10 bases are shared with TRBD2. The J call is doubtful: the DNA matches TRBJ2-7 better. CDR1 is MNHEY, CDR2 SVGAGI, per germline. CDR3 length equals 15 residues.

The gene calls are TRBV7-9 and TRBJ2-4; the D gene is possibly TRBD1 (6 bases). The CDR3 has 16 residues. Looked up from germline, CDR1 is SEHNR and CDR2 is FQNEAQ (reference sequence). Trimming removed 3 bases at V and 0 bases at J, with 12 bases between. The CDR3 nucleotides read TGTGCCAGCAGCTTCACAGGGCTCCTAGCCAAAAACATTCAGTACTTC. Translating it yields CASSFTGLLAKNIQYF.

DNA for the CDR3: TGTGCCAGCAGCGGCGGACTGAACAATCAGCCCCAGCATTTT. Translated, it gives CASSGGLNNQPQHF. The chain uses TRBV7-2 and TRBJ1-5; D gene uncertain. V was cut by 5 bases and J by 3 bases, with 11 bases left in between. The germline V gene encodes CDR1 SGHTA and CDR2 FQGNSA. The CDR3 contains 14 residues.

The rearrangement uses TRBV29-1 and TRBJ2-1; tentative D call: TRBD2 (6 bases). The length of the CDR3 is 10 residues. V was shortened by 7 bases and J by 9 bases, with 10 bases between the two germline ends. Germline lookup yields CDR1 SQVTM and CDR2 ANQGSEA. CDR3 sequence: CSGRAVEQFF. In DNA form, the CDR3 reads TGCAGCGGGAGGGCCGTTGAGCAGTTCTTC.

This clone was observed a few times. The gene calls are TRBV9 and TRBJ1-1; 7 nucleotides line up with TRBD1. V lost 2 bases and J lost 0; bases outside the gene matches: 4. This CDR3 has 15 residues. Germline CDR1 SGDLS, CDR2 YYNGEE. This CDR3 reads CASSVPTGLNTEAFF. As DNA, the CDR3 is TGTGCCAGCAGCGTCCCGACAGGGCTGAACACTGAAGCTTTCTTT. The entire variable domain, with the rest obtained from reference TRBV9 and TRBJ1-1, is as follows: DSGVTQTPKHLITATGQRVTLRCSPRSGDLSVYWYQQSLDQGLQFLIQYYNGEERAKGNILERFSAQQFPDLHSELNLSSLELGDSALYFCASSVPTGLNTEAFFGQGTRLTVV.

The CDR3 loop reads CASSDQGGRTGELFF. In DNA, the CDR3 is TGTGCCAGCAGCGATCAGGGGGGTCGCACCGGGGAGCTGTTTTTT. The V gene is TRBV5-8, the J gene TRBJ2-2; weak D call: TRBD1 (7 bases). CDR3 length: 15 amino acids. The V end lost 4 bases, the J end lost 4 bases, and 14 bases lay between the germline ends. The germline V gene encodes CDR1 SGHTS and CDR2 YDEGEE.

CDR3 sequence: CASSGTSYEQYF. The CDR3, as DNA: TGTGCCAGCAGCGGGACTAGCTACGAGCAGTACTTC. The chain recombines TRBV11-2 with TRBJ2-7; 8 nucleotides line up with TRBD2. The CDR3 extends over 12 amino acids. Germline V gene lookup returns CDR1 SGHAT and CDR2 FQNNGV. V shed 5 bases and J 3 bases; nucleotides not matched to a gene: 0.

This chain uses TRBV27 with TRBJ1-1; 7 bases line up with TRBD1. Germline CDR1 MNHEY, CDR2 SMNVEV (reference sequence). The length of the CDR3 is 15 residues. The V segment lost 8 bases and the J segment 4 bases; nucleotides outside the gene matches: 13. In nucleotides, the CDR3 is TGTGCCAGCGACACCCGACCGACAGGGACCACTGAAGCTTTCTTT. Amino acids: CASDTRPTGTTEAFF.

The genes are TRBV2 and TRBJ2-7, with 8 bases matching TRBD2. The CDR3 is 15 residues long. J gave up 2 bases and V 6 bases, and 9 bases lay outside the gene matches. Germline V lookup: CDR1 SNHLY, CDR2 FYNNEI. The CDR3 sequence is CASRRGDYEPYEQYF. The CDR3 coding sequence is TGTGCCAGCAGGCGGGGGGACTATGAACCCTACGAGCAGTACTTC. Based on the CDR3 plus reference TRBV2 and TRBJ2-7, the full variable domain is EPEVTQTPSHQVTQMGQEVILRCVPISNHLYFYWYRQILGQKVEFLVSFYNNEISEKSEIFDDQFSVERPDGSNFTLKIRSTKLEDSAMYFCASRRGDYEPYEQYFGPGTRLTVT.

The chain carries TRBV30 and TRBJ2-1; TRBD2 aligns across 8 bases. Germline CDR1 is GTSNPN and CDR2 is SVGIG (reference sequence). Germline trimming cut 0 bases from V and 1 base from J; bases unmatched to any gene: 8. The CDR3 has 17 amino acids. In DNA, the CDR3 is TGTGCCTGGAGTGTATCCCGGACTAGCAGATCCTACAATGAGCAGTTCTTC. This encodes CAWSVSRTSRSYNEQFF.

The CDR3 nucleotides are TGCGCCAGCAGCCAAGTGTGGACAGGGGGCGCGGGTCAGCCCCAGCATTTT. It yields the protein CASSQVWTGGAGQPQHF. This chain joins TRBV4-1 and TRBJ1-5; 11 bases fit TRBD1. The CDR3 is 17 residues long. V was pared by 1 base and J by 6 bases, with 8 bases of the junction left unmatched. CDR1 is MGHRA and CDR2 is YSYEKL in the germline V gene.

This chain connects TRBV27 to TRBJ2-1; 11 positions agree with TRBD2. The germline V gene has CDR1 MNHEY and CDR2 SMNVEV (reference sequence). The CDR3 length is 15 residues. V trimming: 5 bases; J trimming: 5 bases; junction bases outside the gene matches: 5. The CDR3 is CASSQLAGVNNEQFF. In nucleotides, the CDR3 is TGTGCCAGCAGTCAACTAGCGGGAGTCAACAATGAGCAGTTCTTC.

This clone was seen just once. V and J are TRBV14 and TRBJ2-1, with TRBD2 matching 10 bases. The germline V gene has CDR1 SGHDN and CDR2 FVKESK. CDR3 length: 15 residues. The junction had 13 bases not matched to a gene; V was cut back by 8 bases and J by 9 bases. In DNA, the CDR3 is TGTGCCAGCGCTGTCCTAGCGGGGGCCGGGGGTGAGCAGTTCTTC. The encoded protein is CASAVLAGAGGEQFF.

This chain links TRBV6-6 with TRBJ2-7; 7 positions match TRBD2. The trim removed 6 bases at V and 7 bases at J, leaving 9 bases unmatched. The CDR3 covers 13 residues. CDR1 and CDR2 from the germline V gene are MNHNY and SVGAGI (reference sequence). In DNA, the CDR3 is TGTGCCAGCAGCCATAACTTTAGCGGGGAGCAGTACTTC. Its translation is CASSHNFSGEQYF.

This clone was observed a few times. The rearrangement links TRBV10-3 to TRBJ1-5; D not certain. The CDR3 totals 14 residues. The germline V gene encodes CDR1 ENHRY and CDR2 SYGVKD. Trimming removed 0 bases from V and 7 bases from J, with 10 bases in between. CDR3 region: CAISESEVDQPQHF. The CDR3 DNA reads as TGTGCCATCAGTGAGTCGGAGGTAGACCAGCCCCAGCATTTT.

This sequence joins TRBV4-2 and TRBJ2-5, with 7 positions matching TRBD2. Trimming took 0 bases from V and 6 from J; bases not matched to a gene: 16. The CDR3 extends over 18 amino acids. Germline-derived CDR1 and CDR2 are LGHNA and YNFKEQ. CDR3 sequence reads: CASSQEPLLRAGEKTQYF. CDR3 sequence (DNA): TGTGCCAGCAGCCAAGAACCCCTTCTGCGGGCGGGAGAAAAGACCCAGTACTTC.

For this clone: The junction differs from germline at one of its ends, possibly a read error. This chain connects TRBV5-1 to TRBJ2-5; possibly TRBD2 for D (6 bases). CDR3 length equals 16 residues. Germline V gene data show CDR1 as SGHRS and CDR2 as YFSETQ. The CDR3: CASSLGVADFQEAQYF. The CDR3 DNA reads TGCGCCAGCAGCTTGGGGGTAGCGGACTTCCAAGAGGCCCAGTACTTC.

The chain employs TRBV5-3 and TRBJ2-3; 9 positions match TRBD1. TRBV5-3 is an open reading frame whose function is uncertain. The CDR3 spans 14 residues. V shed 8 bases and J 3 bases; nucleotides not matched to a gene: 7. The CDR3 sequence: CASSRQGGTDTQYF. CDR3 DNA: TGTGCCAGTTCAAGACAGGGGGGGACAGATACGCAGTATTTT.

This clone was seen only a few times. CDR3 bases: TGCAGTGCTATGGACAGGGAGCGCTACACCTTC. It specifies CSAMDRERYTF. The V call is TRBV20-1, the J call TRBJ1-2, with 8 bases aligning to TRBD1. Germline lookup yields CDR1 DFQATT and CDR2 SNEGSKA (reference sequence). This CDR3 region has 11 residues. The J segment lost 9 bases and the V segment lost 4 bases, leaving 4 bases of the junction unmatched.

The chain employs TRBV5-6 and TRBJ2-7; 8 positions agree with TRBD1. V was clipped by 3 bases and J by 0 bases; unmatched bases: 5. The germline V gene has CDR1 SGHDT and CDR2 YYEEEE. This CDR3 comprises 15 residues. Here the CDR3 reads CASSSRDRSSYEQYF. CDR3 DNA: TGTGCCAGCAGCTCCCGGGACAGGTCCTCCTACGAGCAGTACTTC.